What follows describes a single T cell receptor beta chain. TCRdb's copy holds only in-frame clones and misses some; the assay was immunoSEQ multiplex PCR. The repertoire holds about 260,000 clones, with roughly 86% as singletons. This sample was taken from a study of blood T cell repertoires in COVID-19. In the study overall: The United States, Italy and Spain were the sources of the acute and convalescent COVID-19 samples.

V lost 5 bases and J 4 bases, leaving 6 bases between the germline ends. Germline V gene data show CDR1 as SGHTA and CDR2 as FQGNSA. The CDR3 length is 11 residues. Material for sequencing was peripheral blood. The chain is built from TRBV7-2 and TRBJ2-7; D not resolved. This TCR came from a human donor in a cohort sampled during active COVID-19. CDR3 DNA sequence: TGTGCCAGCAGCACGACTTACGAGCAGTACTTC. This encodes CASSTTYEQYF.